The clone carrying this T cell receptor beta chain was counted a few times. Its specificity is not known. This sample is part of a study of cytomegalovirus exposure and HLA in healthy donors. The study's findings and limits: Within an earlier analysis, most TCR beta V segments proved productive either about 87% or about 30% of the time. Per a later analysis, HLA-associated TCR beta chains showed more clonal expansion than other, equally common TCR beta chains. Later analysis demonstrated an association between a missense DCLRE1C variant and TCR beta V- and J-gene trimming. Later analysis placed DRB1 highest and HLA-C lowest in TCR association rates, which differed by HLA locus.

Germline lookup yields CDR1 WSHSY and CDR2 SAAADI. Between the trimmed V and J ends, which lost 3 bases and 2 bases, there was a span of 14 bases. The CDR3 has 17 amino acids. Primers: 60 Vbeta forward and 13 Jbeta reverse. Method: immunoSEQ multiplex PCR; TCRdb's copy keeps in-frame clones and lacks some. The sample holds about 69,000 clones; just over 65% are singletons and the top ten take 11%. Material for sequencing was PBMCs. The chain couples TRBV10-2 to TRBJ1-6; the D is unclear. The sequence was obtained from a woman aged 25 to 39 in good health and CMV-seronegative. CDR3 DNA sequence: TGCGCCAGCAGTGATTCGGCGGGTGGCACCTATAATTCACCCCTCCACTTT. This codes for CASSDSAGGTYNSPLHF.